The subject of this entry is one T cell receptor beta chain. Its antigen is not yet known. No base qualities exist here, and no much larger clone lies one base off it. Cut back by 6 bases and 4 bases, the V and J ends lie 21 bases apart. CDR1 is given as MNHNS and CDR2 as SASEGT, both from the germline V gene. The CDR3 starts with the cysteine, ends with the phenylalanine, and has 16 residues. Of the read, only the CDR3 DNA is kept; its 48 bases are in frame from base 1. The sample comes from a study of regulatory T cells in long-lasting Graves disease (dated by TCRdb to about 2021). Turning to the overall study: To count as having persistent Graves' disease, a patient had to have received antithyroid drug treatment for over 5 years with TSH receptor autoantibodies remaining persistently positive. This study used TCR sequencing and RNA sequencing of peripheral blood to compare persistent Graves' disease patients against newly diagnosed Graves' disease patients. The study was conducted in China and was registered as a clinical trial. A total of roughly 35 samples underwent TCR sequencing: about 13 from persistent and around 20 from newly diagnosed Graves' disease patients. On average, persistent Graves' disease patients in the clinical cohort had been on antithyroid drugs for about 9.7 years.

Summary of the overall study and its limitations: The authors acknowledged the small sample size as a limitation that may reduce accuracy. The study examined only peripheral blood because the primary lesion, thyroid tissue, could not be accessed. Patients with persistent disease shared more public clonotypes (around 3,000) than newly diagnosed patients did (around 980). Preferential use of TRBV28, TRBJ1-2 and TRBJ2-5 was observed in persistent disease, whereas TRBV20-1 and TRBJ2-1 were favored in newly diagnosed disease. Only the TCR beta chain was sequenced and analyzed. Compared with newly diagnosed patients, persistent Graves' disease patients had lower TCR Shannon entropy and fewer highly expanded clones, which suggests clonal expansion.

Sample time point, as interpreted from the label and publication: persistent/refractory GD, antithyroid drugs over 5 years with positive TRAb. For both TCR sequencing and RNA sequencing, RNA was extracted from PBMCs using TRIzol. Graves' disease was diagnosed according to American Thyroid Association guidelines. Patients for the study were recruited at an endocrinology department in Xi'an, China. Each patient gave 8.5 to 9.5 milliliters of peripheral blood, collected in an EDTA anticoagulant tube. Ficoll Paque Plus density gradient separation was used to isolate PBMCs, and no further T cell sorting was done. RNA quality was checked with an Agilent 2100 Bioanalyzer and agarose gel, and concentration with a NanoDrop 2000. The library came from multiplex PCR. Sequencing was performed on an Illumina HiSeq 4000. TCR beta libraries were built with iRepertoire HTBI primers and Arm-PCR amplification of CDR3 regions. PCR products were gel purified before sequencing. Processing in the source paper ran as follows. Across samples, 62 TRBV and roughly 13 TRBJ segments were identified and used for gene usage analysis of CDR3 amino acid clonotypes. COPE and FqMerger were used to merge filtered high-quality paired reads into contigs. BLAST was used to align contigs to IMGT TRBV, TRBD and TRBJ reference genes, with CDR3 defined following IMGT. Clonotypes above 0.1% frequency were classified as highly expanded clones. Shannon entropy served as the measure of repertoire diversity, while the Gini coefficient captured V-J evenness. A clonotype was considered public if more than one individual shared it. TCRdb itself trimmed the public reads at Q25 with fastp, ran MiXCR and retained productive beta chains. Rows with one shared CDR3 protein collapse into an entry with the most common genes and DNA. The V and J calls and clone size come from TCRdb's table, not from the authors' own analysis. The sample includes about 470,000 distinct CDR3 sequences, with about a fifth observed a single time. The ten top clones hold 7.1% of the sample.

The sequence joins TRBV6-1 to TRBJ1-1, with an unclear D gene assignment. This sequence was found in a female donor with Graves disease. This specimen was peripheral blood mononuclear cells (PBMCs), taken when the disease was refractory, from a patient treated with antithyroid drugs. The CDR3 region reads CASSLGAAPGSTEAFF. The DNA sequence is TGTGCCAGCAGCCTCGGTGCCGCCCCGGGGAGCACTGAAGCTTTCTTT.